This TCR beta chain was captured in a study of blood T cell repertoires in COVID-19. In the source study's methods: Counts of nucleated cells, estimated from reference gene primer amplification, were obtained. Generated by immunoSEQ multiplex PCR, the TCRdb table keeps only in-frame clones and is missing some. The V and J calls and clone size are taken from that table; D and trimming were inferred from the DNA. The repertoire holds about 100,000 clones, with 80% to 95% as singletons. The ends lost 5 bases at V and 2 bases at J; junction bases unmatched: 15. The CDR3 runs to 18 residues. Germline CDR1 is SGHAT and CDR2 is FQNNGV.

The chain uses TRBV11-2 and TRBJ1-2, with 9 bases aligning to TRBD1. The sequenced material came from peripheral blood. The receptor's source is a man aged 55 to 70 with acute or convalescent COVID-19. The CDR3 loop reads CASSIGQGRWVANYGYTF. CDR3 coding DNA: TGTGCCAGCAGCATAGGACAGGGGAGATGGGTAGCGAACTATGGCTACACCTTC.